The sequence of this T cell receptor beta chain was determined in a study of Ad26.COV2.S vaccination and SARS-CoV-2 variants. Study details: The vaccine Ad26.COV2.S was put into the muscle once, or twice with 56 days between. Regarding the study as a whole: The analyses of TCR breadth and depth may have understated the size of total T cell responses. For non-spike TCRs, breadth in vaccine recipients resembled that in placebo recipients.

Treatment defined: about 20 received Ad26.COV2.S at low or high dose, single or two shots; five or six received placebo; per-sample allocation not given. Each sample was drawn 63 days after the first injection (of vaccine or placebo). At a Boston site, the person donating was an adult of 18-55 years. In regard to this clone: Its antigen is currently unknown.

The CDR3 length is 12 residues. Trimming pared 0 bases from V and 8 bases from J, leaving 8 bases between. Germline loops: CDR1 SGHDT, CDR2 YYEEEE. Produced via immunoSEQ multiplex PCR; TCRdb's table is partial and in-frame only. The top ten clones hold around 2.6% of a sample with roughly 420,000 clones, roughly 89% of them seen once. Sequenced here: peripheral blood, sampled in a trial of Ad26.COV2.S vaccine versus placebo. This chain links TRBV5-6 with TRBJ1-2; D gene uncertain. This receptor was obtained from a person between 18 and 60 years old who received the Ad26.COV2.S COVID-19 vaccine or a placebo. The CDR3 DNA reads as TGTGCCAGCAGCTTGGTAGGGTCCGGCTACACCTTC. It is translated as CASSLVGSGYTF.